A single sample is the source of the 32 T cell receptor beta chains below, sequenced in a study of cytomegalovirus exposure and HLA in healthy donors. Some clones are missing from TCRdb's copy, which holds only in-frame ones; the method was immunoSEQ multiplex PCR. The sample lists 150,000 to 200,000 clones; roughly 80% were seen once. Sequenced sample: PBMCs. The receptors stem from a man aged 25-40 years in good health and CMV-seropositive.

In this sample, this clone turned up a few times. V and J are TRBV6-1 and TRBJ2-3, with a tentative D call TRBD2 (5 bases). Germline CDR1 reads MNHNS; CDR2 reads SASEGT. The CDR3 is 14 amino acids. V dropped 4 bases and J dropped 2 bases, with 10 bases sitting between them. The CDR3 nucleotides are TGTGCCAGCAGTGGTAGAGGGTCCACAGATACGCAGTATTTT. Its translation: CASSGRGSTDTQYF.

This chain joins TRBV19 and TRBJ1-2; tentative D call: TRBD1 (6 bases). Germline V lookup: CDR1 LNHDA, CDR2 SQIVND (reference sequence). The CDR3 runs 14 residues. Trimming removed 3 bases at V and 6 bases at J, with 14 bases between. The CDR3 region has the DNA TGTGCCAGTAGTATCCTCGGACAGATGCATGGCTACACCTTC. Amino acid sequence: CASSILGQMHGYTF.

The V and J genes are TRBV9 and TRBJ1-4; TRBD1 matches at 8 bases. Unmatched junction bases numbered 14, after V lost 4 bases and J lost 3 bases. The germline gives CDR1 SGDLS, CDR2 YYNGEE. CDR3 length: 18 residues. The DNA of the CDR3 is TGTGCCAGCAGCCCGCGACAGGGGCCCTCACTACCTAATGAAAAACTGTTTTTT. The encoded protein is CASSPRQGPSLPNEKLFF. Drawing the rest from reference TRBV9 and TRBJ1-4, the complete variable domain is DSGVTQTPKHLITATGQRVTLRCSPRSGDLSVYWYQQSLDQGLQFLIQYYNGEERAKGNILERFSAQQFPDLHSELNLSSLELGDSALYFCASSPRQGPSLPNEKLFFGSGTQLSVL.

The chain employs TRBV4-2 and TRBJ1-2, with 8 bases that match TRBD1. J lost 4 bases, V lost 4 bases, and 2 bases had no gene match. CDR3 size: 13 residues. Per germline, CDR1 LGHNA and CDR2 YNFKEQ. CDR3 nucleotide sequence: TGTGCCAGCAGCCGGACAGGGATCTATGGCTACACCTTC. This codes for CASSRTGIYGYTF.

The V and J genes are TRBV15 and TRBJ2-1; D may be TRBD1 (5 bases). From germline, CDR1 is LNHNV and CDR2 YYDKDF (reference sequence). The CDR3 contains 12 residues. V was cut by 5 bases and J by 8 bases, with 10 bases left in between. The CDR3 here is CATSQQGDEQFF. The DNA for the CDR3 is TGTGCCACCAGCCAACAAGGGGATGAGCAGTTCTTC.

The rearrangement uses TRBV12-5 and TRBJ2-3; D perhaps matches TRBD1 (6 bases). The CDR3 consists of 15 residues. In germline, CDR1 is LGHNT, CDR2 FRNRAP. Between the trimmed V and J ends, which lost 3 bases and 4 bases, there was a span of 14 bases. The CDR3 spells CASGLGAGVADTQYF. The CDR3 DNA reads TGTGCTAGTGGTTTAGGAGCAGGGGTGGCAGATACGCAGTATTTT.

Of note for this clone: Other nucleotide sequences in the sample specify the same CDR3. This chain connects TRBV7-9 to TRBJ2-1; D not certain. This CDR3 has 15 residues. V was shortened by 6 bases and J by 0 bases, with 12 bases between the two germline ends. Germline loops: CDR1 SEHNR, CDR2 FQNEAQ (reference sequence). The CDR3 is CASSPGGSSYNEQFF. The CDR3 nucleotides are TGTGCCAGCAGTCCCGGCGGTAGCTCCTACAATGAGCAGTTCTTC.

The chain is built from TRBV6-6 and TRBJ2-7, with TRBD2 matching 7 bases. The CDR3 covers 15 residues. J lost 2 bases, V lost 0 bases, and 4 bases had no gene match. Germline V gene sequence: CDR1 MNHNY, CDR2 SVGAGI (reference sequence). The CDR3 coding sequence is TGTGCCAGCAGTTACTCGGGAGGGAGGGCCTACGAGCAGTACTTC. Translation: CASSYSGGRAYEQYF.

This clone was seen a few times. Different DNA sequences within this sample yield the same CDR3. The chain uses TRBV4-3 and TRBJ2-7; 11 bases line up with TRBD2. CDR3 size: 15 residues. With 0 bases clipped from V and 3 bases from J, the junction kept 1 base outside the gene matches. The V gene's germline CDR1 is LGHNA and CDR2 YSLEER. The DNA for the CDR3 is TGCGCCAGCAGCCAAGAGACTAGCGGGGTCTACGAGCAGTACTTC. Protein: CASSQETSGVYEQYF.

This sequence joins TRBV27 and TRBJ2-7; the D gene is possibly TRBD1 (5 bases). In germline, CDR1 is MNHEY, CDR2 SMNVEV (reference sequence). The CDR3 is 15 amino acids. V dropped 1 base and J dropped 4 bases, with 14 bases sitting between them. The chain's CDR3 is CASSLFKGARYEQYF. The CDR3 coding sequence is TGTGCCAGCAGTTTATTTAAAGGGGCGCGTTACGAGCAGTACTTC.

The chain uses TRBV27 and TRBJ2-1; 12 positions match TRBD1. Germline-derived CDR1 and CDR2 are MNHEY and SMNVEV (reference sequence). This CDR3 region has 15 residues. With V trimmed by 7 bases and J by 5 bases, 6 bases remained unmatched. CDR3 sequence reads: CASTHGTGGHNEQFF. The CDR3 DNA reads as TGTGCCAGCACGCACGGGACAGGGGGCCACAATGAGCAGTTCTTC.

J is TRBJ2-1 and V is TRBV7-8; D call uncertain. CDR3 length: 10 amino acids. With 6 bases removed from V and 8 bases from J, the gap between germline ends came to 5 bases. Germline lookup yields CDR1 SGHVS and CDR2 FQNEAQ. CDR3 residues: CASSFDEQFF. CDR3 nucleotides: TGTGCCAGCAGTTTCGATGAGCAGTTCTTC.

V is TRBV7-2 and J is TRBJ2-7, with 9 nucleotides matching TRBD2. Germline V lookup: CDR1 SGHTA, CDR2 FQGNSA. CDR3 length: 15 amino acids. Trimming removed 1 base from V and 4 bases from J; junction bases left unmatched: 5. For the CDR3, the DNA is TGTGCCAGCAGCTTAGAGGCGGGGGGGCCTTACGAGCAGTACTTC. Amino acids: CASSLEAGGPYEQYF.

The chain links TRBV2 to TRBJ1-3; D may be TRBD1 (6 bases). This CDR3 is 13 amino acids long. Germline V gene lookup returns CDR1 SNHLY and CDR2 FYNNEI. V was trimmed by 8 bases and J by 2 bases, leaving 10 bases between them. In DNA, the CDR3 is TGTGCCAGCCGAACAGGGACTGGAAACACCATATATTTT. Translating gives CASRTGTGNTIYF.

On this clone: This sample includes further DNA sequences coding for the same CDR3. This chain links TRBV19 with TRBJ1-1; TRBD1 might be the D (5 bases). The V gene lost 3 bases and the J gene lost 1 base, with 6 bases spanning the gap. The CDR3 is 13 amino acids. The germline V gene encodes CDR1 LNHDA and CDR2 SQIVND (reference sequence). The CDR3 coding sequence is TGTGCCAGTAGTATTAGGGGGAACACTGAAGCTTTCTTT. Its protein is CASSIRGNTEAFF.

In its sample, this clone ranks as medium-sized. The gene calls are TRBV27 and TRBJ1-6; 7 bases fit TRBD1. The CDR3 sequence is 13 residues long. Trimming at V came to 5 bases and at J to 8 bases, leaving 3 bases not matched to a gene. Germline lookup yields CDR1 MNHEY and CDR2 SMNVEV (reference sequence). The CDR3 DNA sequence: TGTGCCAGCAGTGCACAGGGGTATTCACCCCTCCACTTT. It is translated as CASSAQGYSPLHF.

This rearrangement joins TRBV18 to TRBJ2-1; 7 bases map to TRBD1. The length of the CDR3 is 15 residues. Looked up from germline, CDR1 is KGHSH and CDR2 is LQKENI. The J segment lost 5 bases and the V segment lost 3 bases, leaving 7 bases of the junction unmatched. CDR3 amino acids: CASSPKAGGDNEQFF. The CDR3 DNA reads as TGTGCCAGCTCACCGAAGGCAGGGGGTGACAATGAGCAGTTCTTC.

On this clone: This may arise from a read error, as a much more abundant clone is one base away. The V and J genes are TRBV7-9 and TRBJ2-7; D is undetermined. Germline loops: CDR1 SEHNR, CDR2 FQNEAQ (reference sequence). V was shortened by 5 bases and J by 3 bases, with 5 bases between the two germline ends. CDR3 length equals 11 residues. The DNA for the CDR3 is TGTGCCAGCAGCAATAGCTACGAGCAGTACTTC. This codes for CASSNSYEQYF.

The rearrangement joins TRBV25-1 to TRBJ1-4; no reliable D call. This CDR3 spans 14 amino acids. Germline V gene sequence: CDR1 MGHDK, CDR2 SYGVNS. Trimming cost V 7 bases and J 7 bases, with 16 bases left between them. The chain's CDR3 is CASKRPDPSEKLFF. For the CDR3, the DNA is TGTGCCAGCAAACGACCTGACCCTAGTGAAAAACTGTTTTTT.

Here the CDR3 DNA reads TGTGCCAGCAGTTACTCGCCTCCGGTGAAGACCCAGTACTTC. Amino acids: CASSYSPPVKTQYF. This rearrangement joins TRBV6-5 to TRBJ2-5; D gene ambiguous. The CDR3 is 14 residues long. Looked up from germline, CDR1 is MNHEY and CDR2 is SVGAGI. The germline V and J ends were trimmed by 0 bases and 6 bases, with 11 bases remaining between them.

The V call is TRBV4-1, the J call TRBJ1-5; perhaps TRBD1 as D (5 bases). CDR3 length equals 15 residues. V lost 1 base to trimming and J lost 2 bases, with 9 bases between them. From germline, CDR1 is MGHRA and CDR2 YSYEKL. DNA of the CDR3: TGCGCCAGCAGCCAAGGGGGCAATGGCAATCAGCCCCAGCATTTT. Protein sequence: CASSQGGNGNQPQHF.

As concerns this clone: The junction differs from germline at one of its ends, possibly a read error. The genes are TRBV27 and TRBJ2-7; 10 bases match TRBD1. This CDR3 has 15 residues. From germline, CDR1 is MNHEY and CDR2 SMNVEV (reference sequence). CDR3: CASSSPGQGNYEQCF. CDR3 sequence (DNA): TGTGCCAGCAGTTCTCCGGGACAGGGGAATTACGAGCAGTGCTTC.

The rearrangement links TRBV11-2 to TRBJ2-1; 8 bases fit TRBD2. The length of the CDR3 is 16 residues. Trimming at V came to 4 bases and at J to 1 base, leaving 6 bases not matched to a gene. Germline V CDR1 and CDR2: SGHAT, FQNNGV. The CDR3 loop reads CASSYLSGASYNEQFF. The CDR3 DNA reads as TGTGCCAGCAGCTACCTTAGCGGGGCATCCTACAATGAGCAGTTCTTC. The variable domain in full, completed from reference TRBV11-2 and TRBJ2-1, reads EAGVAQSPRYKIIEKRQSVAFWCNPISGHATLYWYQQILGQGPKLLIQFQNNGVVDDSQLPKDRFSAERLKGVDSTLKIQPAKLEDSAVYLCASSYLSGASYNEQFFGPGTRLTVL.

This rearrangement joins TRBV30 to TRBJ2-5, with a possible D match to TRBD1 (5 bases). The germline gives CDR1 GTSNPN, CDR2 SVGIG (reference sequence). This CDR3 has 13 residues. The CDR3: CDDIDRDQETQYF. In nucleotides, the CDR3 is TGTGACGACATAGACAGAGACCAAGAGACCCAGTACTTC.

V and J are TRBV15 and TRBJ2-7; D perhaps matches TRBD2 (6 bases). Germline-derived CDR1 and CDR2 are LNHNV and YYDKDF (reference sequence). Trimming took off 0 bases at V and 6 bases at J, with 15 bases between the two ends. The CDR3 covers 15 residues. The CDR3 here is CATSRDPGRLIEQYF. The CDR3 DNA follows: TGTGCCACCAGCAGAGACCCGGGGAGGTTGATCGAGCAGTACTTC. Combining the CDR3 with reference TRBV15 and TRBJ2-7 gives the whole variable domain DAMVIQNPRYQVTQFGKPVTLSCSQTLNHNVMYWYQQKSSQAPKLLFHYYDKDFNNEADTPDNFQSRRPNTSFCFLDIRSPGLGDTAMYLCATSRDPGRLIEQYFGPGTRLTVT.

CDR3 residues: CASSGTGGNEQFF. The CDR3 nucleotides are TGTGCCAGCAGCGGGACAGGGGGCAATGAGCAGTTCTTC. The V and J genes are TRBV7-9 and TRBJ2-1, with 11 positions matching TRBD1. The CDR3 is made up of 13 amino acids. CDR1 and CDR2 from the germline V gene are SEHNR and FQNEAQ (reference sequence). The V gene end was trimmed by 5 bases and the J gene end by 6 bases; junction bases not matched to a gene: 0. Full variable domain (missing parts from reference TRBV7-9 and TRBJ2-1): DTGVSQNPRHKITKRGQNVTFRCDPISEHNRLYWYRQTLGQGPEFLTYFQNEAQLEKSRLLSDRFSAERPKGSFSTLEIQRTEQGDSAMYLCASSGTGGNEQFFGPGTRLTVL.

The genes are TRBV27 and TRBJ1-5; no clear D. CDR3 size: 13 residues. Germline assignment: CDR1 MNHEY and CDR2 SMNVEV (reference sequence). Trimming took off 3 bases at V and 4 bases at J, with 7 bases between the two ends. The CDR3 is CASSFGANQPQHF. DNA for the CDR3: TGTGCCAGCAGTTTCGGAGCAAATCAGCCCCAGCATTTT.

The rearrangement joins TRBV6-4 to TRBJ1-2; D is possibly TRBD1 (6 bases). Germline V gives CDR1 MRHNA, CDR2 SNTAGT. The CDR3 is 15 amino acids. The germline V and J ends were trimmed by 6 bases and 7 bases, with 21 bases remaining between them. DNA of the CDR3: TGTGCCAGCAGCAAAGGTGGGGGCAGTTTCTCTGGCTACACCTTC. It yields the protein CASSKGGGSFSGYTF.

This sequence joins TRBV19 and TRBJ2-7, with D tentatively TRBD2 (6 bases). V was pared by 5 bases and J by 2 bases, with 16 bases between. The CDR3 runs to 15 residues. Germline values: CDR1 LNHDA, CDR2 SQIVND (reference sequence). The CDR3 region is CASSPGDGQPYEQYF. Here the CDR3 DNA reads TGTGCCAGTAGTCCGGGGGACGGCCAACCCTACGAGCAGTACTTC. Full variable domain (remainder filled in from reference TRBV19 and TRBJ2-7): DGGITQSPKYLFRKEGQNVTLSCEQNLNHDAMYWYRQDPGQGLRLIYYSQIVNDFQKGDIAEGYSVSREKKESFPLTVTSAQKNPTAFYLCASSPGDGQPYEQYFGPGTRLTVT.

J is TRBJ1-2 and V is TRBV9; TRBD1 might be the D (6 bases). This CDR3 region has 15 residues. Looked up from germline, CDR1 is SGDLS and CDR2 is YYNGEE. Trimming pared 3 bases from V and 8 bases from J, leaving 20 bases between. The CDR3 here is CASSGPGQGFEGYTF. CDR3 bases: TGTGCCAGCAGCGGGCCGGGACAAGGGTTTGAGGGCTACACCTTC.

J is TRBJ2-1 and V is TRBV10-3, with 9 bases identical to TRBD1. The CDR3 has 16 residues. Germline V lookup: CDR1 ENHRY, CDR2 SYGVKD. The J segment lost 6 bases and the V segment lost 3 bases, leaving 9 bases of the junction unmatched. The CDR3 sequence is CAISEAGQGWGNEQFF. The CDR3 DNA reads as TGTGCCATCAGTGAAGCGGGACAGGGTTGGGGCAATGAGCAGTTCTTC.

The chain carries TRBV9 and TRBJ2-2, with a tentative D call TRBD1 (5 bases). Trimming took 0 bases from V and 5 from J, leaving 11 bases between them. CDR3 length: 15 residues. Germline CDR1 reads SGDLS; CDR2 reads YYNGEE. The DNA of the CDR3 is TGTGCCAGCAGCGTAGAGCAGGGTGGAACCGGGGAGCTGTTTTTT. It is translated as CASSVEQGGTGELFF.